The text below deals with one T cell receptor beta chain. The CDR3 is 14 residues long. Germline loops: CDR1 SGHTS, CDR2 YDEGEE. The ends lost 4 bases at V and 6 bases at J; junction bases unmatched: 3. The data derive from a study of blood T cell repertoires in COVID-19. Study summary: Both acute and convalescent COVID-19 samples were obtained from the United States, Italy and Spain.

In the original analysis: Using reference gene primer amplification, nucleated cell counts were estimated. Profiled with immunoSEQ multiplex PCR; TCRdb holds only in-frame clones, not every one. V and J calls plus clone size are reproduced from that table; the DNA served to infer D and trimming. The repertoire holds over 250,000 clones, with more than 70% as singletons. In terms of age and location, participants ranged from about 18 to 100 years and lived in about two dozen US areas. The V and J genes are TRBV5-8 and TRBJ1-6; TRBD1 matches 8 bases. Sequenced sample: PBMCs or T cells enriched from blood (not recorded which). This receptor was obtained from a woman between 25 and 40 years old who had recovered from COVID-19. CDR3 in DNA: TGTGCCAGCAGCCTCGGACAGGGTAATTCACCCCTCCACTTT. This codes for CASSLGQGNSPLHF.